Included here is one T cell receptor (beta chain) sequence, with context. Its antigen is currently unknown. The data were taken from a study of shared clonotypes between healthy human individuals. On the study more broadly: Each donor contributed plates that comprised three CD4 naive, three CD4 memory, two CD8 naive and one CD8 memory. Findings and limits, study-wide: Non-shared clonotypes showed lower generation probabilities than clonotypes common to all four donors. On the whole, naive subsets had larger estimated richness than memory subsets had. Among donors, sharing of clonotypes was expected to be affected by sequencing depth.

CDR1 and CDR2 from the germline V gene are SGHTA and FQGTGA. CDR3 length: 13 amino acids. Trimming removed 5 bases from V and 4 bases from J, with 9 bases in between. Repertoires were generated with immunoSEQ multiplex PCR, while TCRdb's copy carries only in-frame clones and drops some. Among about 1.1 million clones listed, 70% to 80% were seen once. This sequence was found in a man younger than 30 in good health. Some clones in this sample may be carry-over from other donors' samples. The rearrangement joins TRBV7-3 to TRBJ2-1, with D possibly matching TRBD2 (6 bases). Sequenced: memory CD4+ T cells from PBMCs. This sample's subset: CD45RA-negative fraction. CDR3 DNA: TGTGCCAGCAGCGGTAGCGGATACAATGAGCAGTTCTTC. It is translated as CASSGSGYNEQFF. The entire variable domain, with the rest obtained from reference TRBV7-3 and TRBJ2-1, is as follows: GAGVSQTPSNKVTEKGKYVELRCDPISGHTALYWYRQSLGQGPEFLIYFQGTGAADDSGLPNDRFFAVRPEGSVSTLKIQRTERGDSAVYLCASSGSGYNEQFFGPGTRLTVL.